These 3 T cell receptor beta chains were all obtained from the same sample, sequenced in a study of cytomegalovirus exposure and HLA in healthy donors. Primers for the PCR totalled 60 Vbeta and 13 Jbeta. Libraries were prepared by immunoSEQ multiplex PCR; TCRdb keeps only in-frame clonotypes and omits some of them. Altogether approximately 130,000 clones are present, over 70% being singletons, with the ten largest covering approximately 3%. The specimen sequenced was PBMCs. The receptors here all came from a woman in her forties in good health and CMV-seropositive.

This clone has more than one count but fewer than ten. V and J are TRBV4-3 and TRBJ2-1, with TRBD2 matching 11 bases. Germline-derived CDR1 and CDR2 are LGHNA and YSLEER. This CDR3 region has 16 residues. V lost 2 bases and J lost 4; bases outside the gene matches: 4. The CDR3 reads CASSQLLAGGYNEQFF. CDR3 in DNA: TGCGCCAGCAGCCAACTCCTAGCGGGAGGTTACAATGAGCAGTTCTTC.

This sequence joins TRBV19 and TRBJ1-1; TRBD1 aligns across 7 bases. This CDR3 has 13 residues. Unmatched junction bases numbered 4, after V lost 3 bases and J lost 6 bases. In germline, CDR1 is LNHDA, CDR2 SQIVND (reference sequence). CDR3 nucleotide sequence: TGTGCCAGTAGTATTGGGCAGGGGGCTGAAGCTTTCTTT. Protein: CASSIGQGAEAFF.

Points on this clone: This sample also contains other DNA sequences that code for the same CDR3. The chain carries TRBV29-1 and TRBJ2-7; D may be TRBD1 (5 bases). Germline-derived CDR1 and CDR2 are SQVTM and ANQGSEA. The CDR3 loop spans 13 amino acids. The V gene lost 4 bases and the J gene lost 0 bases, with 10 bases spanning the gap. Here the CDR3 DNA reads TGCAGCGTTGGGCAGGGAAGCTCCTACGAGCAGTACTTC. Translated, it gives CSVGQGSSYEQYF.